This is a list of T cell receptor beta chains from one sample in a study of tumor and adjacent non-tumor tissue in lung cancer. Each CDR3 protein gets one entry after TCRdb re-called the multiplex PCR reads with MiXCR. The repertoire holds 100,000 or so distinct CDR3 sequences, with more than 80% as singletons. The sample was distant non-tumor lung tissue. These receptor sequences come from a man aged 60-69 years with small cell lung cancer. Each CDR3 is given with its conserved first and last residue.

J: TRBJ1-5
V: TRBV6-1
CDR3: CASMGRGRLNQPQHF

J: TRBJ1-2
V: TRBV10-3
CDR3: CAIRNPGQVVYGHTF

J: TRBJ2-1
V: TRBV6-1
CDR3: CASSELVRGQFF

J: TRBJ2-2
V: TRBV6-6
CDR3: CASTSSNAGELFF

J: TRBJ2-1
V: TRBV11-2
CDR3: CASSLVAAQSSYNGQLF

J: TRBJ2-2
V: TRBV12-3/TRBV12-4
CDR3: CASGFSGINTGELFF

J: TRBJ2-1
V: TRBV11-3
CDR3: CASNLGLGTGLFF

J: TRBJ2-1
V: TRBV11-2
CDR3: CASSLQESYHEQFF

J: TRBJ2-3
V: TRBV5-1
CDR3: CAISPVGQVTNTQYF

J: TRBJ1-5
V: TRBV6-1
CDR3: CASSEAVGQGSNQPQHF

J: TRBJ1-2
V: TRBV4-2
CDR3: CASNQGPYGYTF

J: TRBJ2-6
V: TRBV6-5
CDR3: CASSLDRDHFGANILTF

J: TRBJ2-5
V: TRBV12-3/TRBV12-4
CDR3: CSSSIMYREETQYF

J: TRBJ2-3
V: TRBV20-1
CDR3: CSGEAGLSTDTQYF

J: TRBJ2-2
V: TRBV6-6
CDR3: CASSCSGRDTGKLFF

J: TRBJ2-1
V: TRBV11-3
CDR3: CASGLGTYEQFF

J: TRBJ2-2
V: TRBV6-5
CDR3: CASSSYGILSVELFF

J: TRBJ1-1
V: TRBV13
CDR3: CASSLRRHTEAFF

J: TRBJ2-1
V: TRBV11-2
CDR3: CASSSTGEETQFF

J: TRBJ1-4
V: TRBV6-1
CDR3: CASNPRATNEKLFF

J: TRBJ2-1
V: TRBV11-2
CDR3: CASSLEPASYNVQFF

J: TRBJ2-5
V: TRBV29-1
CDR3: CSHRGQGTQYF

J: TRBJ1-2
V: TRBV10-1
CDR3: CASRDRGRGGYIF

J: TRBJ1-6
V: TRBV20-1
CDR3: CSAGPLGRNSHLHF

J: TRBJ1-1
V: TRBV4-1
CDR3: CASSQVPGHGTEAIF

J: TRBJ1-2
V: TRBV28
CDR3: CASNPGQGRGGYTF

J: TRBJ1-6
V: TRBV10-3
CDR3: CVTSGLPSTYSPLHF

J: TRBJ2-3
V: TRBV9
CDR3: CASSVRLSRGTDTQYF

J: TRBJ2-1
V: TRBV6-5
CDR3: CASCYPVRNEQFF